The 3 T cell receptor beta chains in this list originate from one sample, sequenced in a study of beta chain features in type 1 diabetes. What was sequenced were expressed TCRB transcripts, since all of the isolated RNA had been reverse transcribed. TCRdb's table, derived via immunoSEQ multiplex PCR, lists solely in-frame clones and lacks some. The repertoire holds fewer than 150,000 clones, with around 7% as singletons. Input material: central memory CD4+ T cells from blood. The receptor source for this set is a woman aged 25 to 39 in good health.

The CDR3 loop is CATSREGGRGNEQFF. CDR3 in DNA: TGTGCCACCAGCAGAGAGGGCGGGAGGGGCAATGAGCAGTTCTTC. The chain joins TRBV15 to TRBJ2-1; 9 nucleotides agree with TRBD2. The length of the CDR3 is 15 residues. With 0 bases clipped from V and 6 bases from J, the junction kept 3 bases outside the gene matches. Per the germline V gene, CDR1 is LNHNV and CDR2 is YYDKDF (reference sequence).

This chain connects TRBV27 to TRBJ2-7; 9 bases are a match to TRBD2. The CDR3 length is 15 residues. From germline, CDR1 is MNHEY and CDR2 SMNVEV (reference sequence). V shed 7 bases, J shed 1 base, and the junction held 8 bases outside the gene matches. CDR3: CASTSGSGSSYEQYF. The CDR3 DNA follows: TGTGCCAGCACTTCGGGTAGCGGGAGTTCCTACGAGCAGTACTTC.

This clone was observed a few times. The chain is built from TRBV28 and TRBJ1-1; D remains unclear. Germline V CDR1 and CDR2: MDHEN, SYDVKM. The CDR3 is 12 amino acids. Trimming took 5 bases from V and 9 from J, leaving 13 bases between them. CDR3 sequence (DNA): TGTGCCAGCAGTCTTCGTTCGGGGAAAGCTTTCTTT. This gives the protein CASSLRSGKAFF.